A single sample gave rise to the 21 T cell receptor beta chains below, sequenced in a study of OX40 agonist ivuxolimab in advanced cancers. This table comes from immunoSEQ multiplex PCR, and its TCRdb copy is limited to in-frame clones, with some not included. The table lists about 64,000 clones, approximately 80% of them singletons. The source material was CD4+ or CD8+ T cells sorted from blood, sampled in a trial of the OX40 agonist ivuxolimab. These receptors all stem from an adult with an advanced solid tumor such as melanoma, head and neck, liver or kidney cancer.

There are a few counts of this clone. This chain uses TRBV20-1 with TRBJ1-1; weak D call: TRBD1 (5 bases). The CDR3 sequence is 11 residues long. Per germline, CDR1 DFQATT and CDR2 SNEGSKA (reference sequence). The V gene lost 6 bases and the J gene lost 7 bases, with 12 bases spanning the gap. The CDR3 sequence: CSAWDFFEAFF. The CDR3 nucleotides are TGCAGTGCCTGGGACTTCTTTGAAGCTTTCTTT.

CDR3 nucleotides: TGTGCCAGCAGCTCTCCCTCCGATAGGACCGGACGGGCTGAAGCTTTCTTT. Residues: CASSSPSDRTGRAEAFF. The chain has TRBV7-7 and TRBJ1-1, with no clear D. Germline-derived CDR1 and CDR2 are SSHAT and FNYEAQ (reference sequence). V lost 4 bases and J 6 bases, leaving 24 bases between the germline ends. This CDR3 is 17 amino acids long.

The chain combines TRBV19 with TRBJ1-2; 9 bases align to TRBD1. Germline values: CDR1 LNHDA, CDR2 SQIVND (reference sequence). This CDR3 region has 15 residues. The ends lost 3 bases at V and 5 bases at J; junction bases unmatched: 7. The CDR3 protein is CASSMIGTGLYGYTF. CDR3 nucleotides: TGTGCCAGTAGTATGATTGGGACAGGGCTTTATGGCTACACCTTC. The whole variable domain, filled in from reference TRBV19 and TRBJ1-2, reads DGGITQSPKYLFRKEGQNVTLSCEQNLNHDAMYWYRQDPGQGLRLIYYSQIVNDFQKGDIAEGYSVSREKKESFPLTVTSAQKNPTAFYLCASSMIGTGLYGYTFGSGTRLTVV.

This chain uses TRBV15 with TRBJ2-5, with 7 bases that match TRBD1. Germline lookup yields CDR1 LNHNV and CDR2 YYDKDF (reference sequence). Unmatched junction bases numbered 9, after V lost 0 bases and J lost 5 bases. This CDR3 comprises 16 residues. CDR3 residues: CATSRDPAGGQETQYF. CDR3 in DNA: TGTGCCACCAGCAGAGATCCCGCAGGGGGTCAGGAGACCCAGTACTTC.

This chain joins TRBV2 and TRBJ2-1, with D possibly matching TRBD2 (6 bases). V was pared by 7 bases and J by 15 bases, with 22 bases between. Germline assignment: CDR1 SNHLY and CDR2 FYNNEI. The CDR3 covers 13 residues. Here the CDR3 DNA reads TGTGCCAGCAAACAAAACCAGGATGTCGGGGGGTTCTTC. As protein: CASKQNQDVGGFF.

The V and J genes are TRBV5-4 and TRBJ1-5, with unresolved D. V shed 0 bases and J shed 5 bases, with 3 bases lying between them. Germline V gene data show CDR1 as SGHNT and CDR2 as YYREEE (reference sequence). This CDR3 comprises 12 residues. The CDR3 reads CASSLGYQPQHF. CDR3 bases: TGTGCCAGCAGCTTGGGGTATCAGCCCCAGCATTTT.

The rearrangement links TRBV7-3 to TRBJ2-7, with TRBD2 as a possible D gene (5 bases). The CDR3 length is 16 residues. The germline CDR1 and CDR2 sequences are SGHTA and FQGTGA. V was pared by 2 bases and J by 4 bases, with 18 bases between. The CDR3 DNA reads as TGTGCCAGCAGCTTAGTAAGTGGCAACAGACTATACGAGCAGTACTTC. It yields the protein CASSLVSGNRLYEQYF. Full variable domain (rest looked up from reference TRBV7-3 and TRBJ2-7): GAGVSQTPSNKVTEKGKYVELRCDPISGHTALYWYRQSLGQGPEFLIYFQGTGAADDSGLPNDRFFAVRPEGSVSTLKIQRTERGDSAVYLCASSLVSGNRLYEQYFGPGTRLTVT.

The genes are TRBV10-3 and TRBJ1-2; perhaps TRBD1 as D (6 bases). V was shortened by 3 bases and J by 6 bases, with 11 bases between the two germline ends. Germline V gene lookup returns CDR1 ENHRY and CDR2 SYGVKD. This CDR3 has 13 residues. DNA of the CDR3: TGTGCCATCAGTGAAAACAGGGATGATGGCTACACCTTC. Translating gives CAISENRDDGYTF.

The chain uses TRBV6-5 and TRBJ1-1, with D hard to call. The CDR3 has 14 amino acids. Germline V gene data show CDR1 as MNHEY and CDR2 as SVGAGI. V was trimmed by 5 bases and J by 1 base, leaving 11 bases between them. The CDR3 DNA follows: TGTGCCAGCAGTCCCACAGAGAGGAACACTGAAGCTTTCTTT. The encoded protein is CASSPTERNTEAFF.

J is TRBJ2-3 and V is TRBV7-9; a possible D gene is TRBD1 (6 bases). Trimming stripped 8 bases from V and 6 bases from J, with 15 bases between. Germline CDR1 SEHNR, CDR2 FQNEAQ (reference sequence). The CDR3 length is 13 residues. The CDR3 DNA is TGTGCCAGCGATCCCTATACAGGGGATACGCAGTATTTT. Protein sequence: CASDPYTGDTQYF.

This chain connects TRBV2 to TRBJ1-1; the D gene is possibly TRBD1 (5 bases). V was clipped by 7 bases and J by 1 base, with 10 bases between them. In germline, CDR1 is SNHLY, CDR2 FYNNEI. The CDR3 runs 13 residues. This chain's CDR3 is CASTVGENTEAFF. Here the CDR3 DNA reads TGTGCCAGCACCGTAGGGGAGAACACTGAAGCTTTCTTT.

The chain couples TRBV28 to TRBJ2-5; D is uncertain. V lost 8 bases and J lost 5, with 12 bases in between. This CDR3 spans 12 amino acids. Germline-derived CDR1 and CDR2 are MDHEN and SYDVKM. The CDR3: CASLAMGETQYF. CDR3 DNA: TGTGCCAGCCTCGCGATGGGGGAGACCCAGTACTTC.

This chain uses TRBV11-3 with TRBJ2-5; D is tentatively TRBD1 or TRBD2 (5 bases each). The CDR3 is 13 amino acids. Germline values: CDR1 SGHNT, CDR2 YENEEA. The germline V and J ends were trimmed by 5 bases and 0 bases, with 7 bases remaining between them. The DNA of the CDR3 is TGTGCCAGCAGCCGGGACCACCAAGAGACCCAGTACTTC. Encoded protein: CASSRDHQETQYF.

The chain uses TRBV6-1 and TRBJ1-5, with D perhaps matching TRBD1 (5 bases). This CDR3 spans 14 amino acids. Trimming removed 5 bases from V and 0 bases from J, with 8 bases in between. The germline V gene has CDR1 MNHNS and CDR2 SASEGT. The CDR3 DNA reads as TGTGCCAGCAGTCTAGGGGTTAGCAATCAGCCCCAGCATTTT. This sequence encodes CASSLGVSNQPQHF.

The V and J genes are TRBV6-5 and TRBJ1-1; D gene unclear. Trimming shortened V by 3 bases and J by 0 bases, and 11 bases separated the two germline ends. The CDR3 runs to 15 residues. Germline loops: CDR1 MNHEY, CDR2 SVGAGI. The CDR3 DNA reads TGTGCCAGCAGTTATGATCAAGGGATGAACACTGAAGCTTTCTTT. Its protein product is CASSYDQGMNTEAFF.

The chain couples TRBV9 to TRBJ2-1, with TRBD1 as a possible D gene (5 bases). Deletions cut 0 bases from V and 0 bases from J, with 10 bases between. Germline values: CDR1 SGDLS, CDR2 YYNGEE. This CDR3 comprises 16 residues. CDR3 DNA: TGTGCCAGCAGCGTAGGGGGCAGTAGCTCCTACAATGAGCAGTTCTTC. Its protein is CASSVGGSSSYNEQFF.

J is TRBJ2-5 and V is TRBV6-5; 8 bases match TRBD1. Germline V gives CDR1 MNHEY, CDR2 SVGAGI. The CDR3 totals 12 residues. V lost 8 bases to trimming and J lost 5 bases; unmatched junction nucleotides: 4. The CDR3 region is CASRRGRETQYF. DNA of the CDR3: TGTGCCAGCCGCAGGGGGCGGGAGACCCAGTACTTC.

The chain joins TRBV7-8 to TRBJ2-2; D is ambiguous. Germline-derived CDR1 and CDR2 are SGHVS and FQNEAQ. CDR3 length: 15 amino acids. V lost 2 bases and J 0 bases, leaving 7 bases between the germline ends. The CDR3 spells CASSLMGTNTGELFF. DNA for the CDR3: TGTGCCAGCAGCTTAATGGGGACGAACACCGGGGAGCTGTTTTTT.

The chain employs TRBV19 and TRBJ2-3, with D possibly TRBD1 on 6 matching bases. Germline CDR1 is LNHDA and CDR2 is SQIVND (reference sequence). Trimming left V 3 bases short and J 6 bases short, with 13 bases between. The CDR3 has 14 residues. The chain's CDR3 is CASSMIPGADTQYF. The CDR3 DNA sequence: TGTGCCAGTAGTATGATCCCAGGGGCGGATACGCAGTATTTT. The entire variable domain, with the rest obtained from reference TRBV19 and TRBJ2-3, is as follows: DGGITQSPKYLFRKEGQNVTLSCEQNLNHDAMYWYRQDPGQGLRLIYYSQIVNDFQKGDIAEGYSVSREKKESFPLTVTSAQKNPTAFYLCASSMIPGADTQYFGPGTRLTVL.

This clone was detected a few times. DNA for the CDR3: TGTGCCAGCAGCTACGGACAGGGATCTTCACCCCTCCACTTT. Translation: CASSYGQGSSPLHF. V usage is TRBV7-9 and J usage is TRBJ1-6, with 8 bases identical to TRBD1. Trimming removed 4 bases from V and 9 bases from J; junction bases left unmatched: 5. The CDR3 totals 14 residues. The germline V gene encodes CDR1 SEHNR and CDR2 FQNEAQ (reference sequence).

The chain carries TRBV4-1 and TRBJ2-2; D unclear. V was trimmed by 0 bases and J by 4 bases, leaving 15 bases between them. CDR1 and CDR2 from the germline V gene are MGHRA and YSYEKL. The length of the CDR3 is 17 residues. CDR3 bases: TGCGCCAGCAGCCAAGAATGGCACAGCGAGTTCACCGGGGAGCTGTTTTTT. Translated: CASSQEWHSEFTGELFF.